This T cell receptor (beta chain) emerged from a study of blood T cells in healthy people across ages. The CDR3 has 17 amino acids. Trimming removed 4 bases at V and 0 bases at J, with 13 bases between. Looked up from germline, CDR1 is LGHNA and CDR2 is YSLEER. The authors ran a second PCR of 7 to 11 cycles using a sample-barcoded 5' primer and a J-beta primer mix. Each of the cDNA molecules was tagged by a template-switch adaptor with 12 random nucleotides. TCRdb processed the 5' RACE reads anew with MiXCR; each CDR3 protein has one entry. The table has 950,000 to 1,200,000 distinct CDR3 sequences, roughly two fifths seen once; the top ten hold roughly 14%.

This TCR was recovered from a man aged 18 to 30 in good health. The chain couples TRBV4-3 to TRBJ1-6; D possibly corresponds to TRBD1 (5 bases). The sample consisted of blood. Here the CDR3 reads CASSPDHRSSYNSPLHF. DNA of the CDR3: TGCGCCAGCAGCCCAGACCACAGGAGCTCCTATAATTCACCCCTCCACTTT.